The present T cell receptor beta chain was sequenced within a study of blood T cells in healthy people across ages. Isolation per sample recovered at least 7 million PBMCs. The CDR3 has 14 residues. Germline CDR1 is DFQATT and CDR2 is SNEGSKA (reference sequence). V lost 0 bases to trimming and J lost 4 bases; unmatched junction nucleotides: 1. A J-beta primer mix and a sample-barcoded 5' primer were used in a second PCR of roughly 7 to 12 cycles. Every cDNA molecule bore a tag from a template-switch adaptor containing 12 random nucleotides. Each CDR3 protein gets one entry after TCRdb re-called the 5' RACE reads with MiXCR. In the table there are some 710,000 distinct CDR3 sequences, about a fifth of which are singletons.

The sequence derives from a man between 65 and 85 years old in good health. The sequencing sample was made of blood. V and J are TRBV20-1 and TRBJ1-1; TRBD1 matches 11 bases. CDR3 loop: CSAREGQGATEAFF. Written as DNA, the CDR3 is TGCAGTGCTAGAGAAGGACAGGGGGCCACTGAAGCTTTCTTT.